The 17 T cell receptor beta chains in this list originate from one sample, sequenced in a study of CD8 T cells in Susac syndrome. An input of about 0.5 to 1 ug of RNA was subjected to reverse transcription using random hexamers. MiXCR, run by TCRdb on the immunoSEQ multiplex PCR reads, gives a single entry per CDR3 protein. The sample yields about 430,000 distinct CDR3 sequences, approximately 85% seen once. The sequenced sample consisted of CD8+ T cells from PBMCs. These receptors came from a human donor with multiple sclerosis.

V and J are TRBV5-1 and TRBJ2-3, with 8 nucleotides matching TRBD2. CDR3 size: 18 residues. Germline-derived CDR1 and CDR2 are SGHRS and YFSETQ. V was clipped by 4 bases and J by 0 bases; unmatched bases: 13. The CDR3 protein is CASSVVAGGPASTDTQYF. The CDR3, as DNA: TGCGCCAGCAGCGTGGTGGCGGGGGGACCTGCTAGCACAGATACGCAGTATTTT.

The rearrangement joins TRBV9 to TRBJ1-1; D may be TRBD1 (5 bases). The CDR3 is made up of 16 amino acids. Germline-derived CDR1 and CDR2 are SGDLS and YYNGEE. V lost 0 bases to trimming and J lost 0 bases, with 12 bases between them. CDR3 coding DNA: TGTGCCAGCAGCGTAGGGTTCGGGGGAATGAACACTGAAGCTTTCTTT. As protein: CASSVGFGGMNTEAFF.

Only one count was recorded for this clonotype. This chain joins TRBV27 and TRBJ2-5; a possible D gene is TRBD2 (5 bases). This CDR3 contains 16 residues. Germline V lookup: CDR1 MNHEY, CDR2 SMNVEV (reference sequence). The V end was cut by 0 bases, the J end by 4 bases, with 15 bases between. The CDR3 loop is CASSLSKGFSVETQYF. The CDR3 bases are TGTGCCAGCAGTTTATCCAAGGGATTTAGCGTAGAGACCCAGTACTTC.

The chain carries TRBV5-1 and TRBJ1-1; unclear D gene. Germline V CDR1 and CDR2: SGHRS, YFSETQ. This CDR3 is built from 13 residues. Trimming left V 7 bases short and J 1 base short, with 11 bases between. The CDR3 nucleotides are TGCGCCAGCCGAGACGGAGGGAACACTGAAGCTTTCTTT. Translation: CASRDGGNTEAFF.

CDR3 bases: TGTGCCAGCAGCTTCGAGGGACAGGTGGCTATCTCGCAAGAGACCCAGTACTTC. It is translated as CASSFEGQVAISQETQYF. The rearrangement joins TRBV7-8 to TRBJ2-5; 8 bases align to TRBD1. The CDR3 totals 18 residues. The V and J ends lost 3 bases and 2 bases, in that order; junction bases with no gene match: 14. Per the germline V gene, CDR1 is SGHVS and CDR2 is FQNEAQ.

The J gene is TRBJ2-1, the V gene TRBV20-1; the match to TRBD2 covers 8 bases. Germline V CDR1 and CDR2: DFQATT, SNEGSKA (reference sequence). Trimming cost V 2 bases and J 8 bases; bases outside gene matches: 17. The CDR3 has 17 residues. The CDR3 nucleotides are TGCAGTGCTAGATCCGTAGCCTCGGGAGGGCCGCCCGATGAGCAGTTCTTC. Amino acid sequence: CSARSVASGGPPDEQFF.

The chain carries TRBV3-1 and TRBJ2-1; 9 nucleotides match TRBD2. J was trimmed by 6 bases and V by 0 bases; bases with no gene match: 15. The CDR3 is 19 amino acids. Per the germline V gene, CDR1 is LGHDT and CDR2 is YNNKEL (reference sequence). CDR3 amino acids: CASSQEEGRRVAGVNEQFF. The CDR3 bases are TGTGCCAGCAGCCAAGAAGAGGGCCGGCGAGTAGCGGGGGTCAATGAGCAGTTCTTC.

The chain combines TRBV6-4 with TRBJ2-3; TRBD2 matches 8 bases. The ends lost 6 bases at V and 2 bases at J; junction bases unmatched: 1. CDR1 and CDR2 from the germline V gene are MRHNA and SNTAGT. This CDR3 region has 13 residues. The CDR3 nucleotides are TGTGCCAGCAGCGGGGGGGCCACAGATACGCAGTATTTT. Translation gives CASSGGATDTQYF.

The CDR3 region has the DNA TGTGCCAGCAGCTTAGGGGGGATCGACACTGAAGCTTTCTTT. Translated: CASSLGGIDTEAFF. The chain couples TRBV11-2 to TRBJ1-1, with D maybe TRBD1 (5 bases). The length of the CDR3 is 14 residues. Looked up from germline, CDR1 is SGHAT and CDR2 is FQNNGV. V lost 1 base, J lost 3 bases, and 9 bases lay in between.

The chain uses TRBV27 and TRBJ1-1; 9 bases fit TRBD1. Per germline, CDR1 MNHEY and CDR2 SMNVEV (reference sequence). CDR3 length: 14 residues. The ends lost 6 bases at V and 7 bases at J; junction bases unmatched: 9. CDR3 DNA: TGTGCCAGCAGATGGACGGGACAGGGTAATGAAGCTTTCTTT. Translating it yields CASRWTGQGNEAFF.

This clonotype showed up just once. V usage is TRBV27 and J usage is TRBJ2-1; D gene ambiguous. CDR1 is MNHEY, CDR2 SMNVEV, per germline (reference sequence). The CDR3 sequence is 16 residues long. V lost 0 bases to trimming and J lost 0 bases, with 9 bases between them. The CDR3 loop reads CASSLSGPSSYNEQFF. DNA of the CDR3: TGTGCCAGCAGTTTATCCGGACCAAGCTCCTACAATGAGCAGTTCTTC.

V gene TRBV4-1 combines with J gene TRBJ1-1, with D maybe TRBD1 (6 bases). CDR1 and CDR2 from the germline V gene are MGHRA and YSYEKL. V lost 4 bases and J lost 6, with 18 bases in between. The CDR3 runs 15 residues. The CDR3 coding sequence is TGCGCCAGCAGCCGGGGGGCGGGGGGAGAGGCTGAAGCTTTCTTT. It is translated as CASSRGAGGEAEAFF.

This chain connects TRBV27 to TRBJ2-5; D call uncertain. This CDR3 comprises 16 residues. Trimming took 0 bases from V and 3 from J, leaving 14 bases between them. Germline values: CDR1 MNHEY, CDR2 SMNVEV (reference sequence). The CDR3 DNA sequence: TGTGCCAGCAGTTTATCGGGTAGCTCGATGAAAGAGACCCAGTACTTC. This codes for CASSLSGSSMKETQYF.

The chain employs TRBV27 and TRBJ2-1; 7 positions match TRBD2. Trimming took 8 bases from V and 6 from J; bases not matched to a gene: 10. Germline values: CDR1 MNHEY, CDR2 SMNVEV (reference sequence). This CDR3 region has 14 residues. The CDR3 loop reads CASGRGGGVNEQFF. Written as DNA, the CDR3 is TGTGCCAGCGGCAGAGGTGGGGGGGTCAATGAGCAGTTCTTC.

This clonotype has only one observation. The chain recombines TRBV7-8 with TRBJ2-7, with 7 bases fitting TRBD2. The CDR3 has 14 amino acids. V dropped 6 bases and J dropped 4; count of bases not matched to a gene: 9. Germline values: CDR1 SGHVS, CDR2 FQNEAQ. The DNA for the CDR3 is TGTGCCAGCAGTTACGGCGGGAGATATTACGAGCAGTACTTC. It specifies CASSYGGRYYEQYF.

The DNA for the CDR3 is TGCGCCAGCAGTCCCCCCCCAGGGGGGGGCACTGAAGCTTTCTTT. Translated: CASSPPPGGGTEAFF. V and J are TRBV23-1 and TRBJ1-1; TRBD1 matches 7 bases. TRBV23-1 is reported as an ORF; its role is uncertain. J gave up 4 bases and V 4 bases, and 9 bases lay outside the gene matches. The CDR3 runs 15 residues.

The chain couples TRBV2 to TRBJ1-2; 7 positions agree with TRBD1. Trimming took 5 bases from V and 4 from J; bases not matched to a gene: 4. CDR1 is SNHLY and CDR2 is FYNNEI in the germline V gene. The CDR3 is made up of 13 amino acids. CDR3 sequence: CASSFWTGYGYTF. In nucleotides, the CDR3 is TGTGCCAGCAGTTTTTGGACAGGCTATGGCTACACCTTC.